These 27 T cell receptor beta chains share one sample of origin, sequenced in a study of T-cell memory formation after mild COVID-19. Via MiXCR, TCRdb re-called the 5' RACE reads, giving one row per CDR3 protein. The table includes about 180,000 distinct CDR3 sequences, approximately 17% detected once. Sequencing was done on a sample of PBMCs or a T cell subset sorted from them (not recorded which). Every receptor here comes from a man in his late teens or twenties who had mild COVID-19 (a few samples of this study predate the infection). Cell type and time point are not known.

This clonotype was picked up a small number of times. The gene calls are TRBV19 and TRBJ1-1, with 8 bases fitting TRBD1. Germline-derived CDR1 and CDR2 are LNHDA and SQIVND (reference sequence). The CDR3 contains 16 residues. V gave up 6 bases and J gave up 1 base; unmatched junction bases: 10. The CDR3 DNA reads as TGTGCCAGTAGCCGACCGCCCGGACAGGGGAACACTGAAGCTTTCTTT. Translation gives CASSRPPGQGNTEAFF.

This clonotype was seen many times. The rearrangement links TRBV10-2 to TRBJ2-1, with D perhaps matching TRBD2 (7 bases). This CDR3 has 15 amino acids. Trimming took 3 bases from V and 6 from J, leaving 15 bases between them. Looked up from germline, CDR1 is WSHSY and CDR2 is SAAADI. The CDR3 reads CASSDVVGGRNEQFF. Written as DNA, the CDR3 is TGCGCCAGCAGTGATGTAGTGGGGGGGCGCAATGAGCAGTTCTTC.

The chain combines TRBV6-2 or TRBV6-3 with TRBJ2-3; D not certain. The CDR3 loop spans 16 amino acids. Germline V gives CDR1 MNHEY, CDR2 SVGEGT. With 2 bases removed from V and 0 bases from J, the gap between germline ends came to 12 bases. The CDR3 loop is CASSYPDSTSTDTQYF. CDR3 DNA sequence: TGTGCCAGCAGTTACCCAGATTCTACTAGCACAGATACGCAGTATTTT.

This chain connects TRBV7-2 to TRBJ2-3, with TRBD2 as a possible D gene (6 bases). The CDR3 is 15 residues long. The V and J ends lost 5 bases and 4 bases respectively, with 16 bases between them. Germline CDR1 reads SGHTA; CDR2 reads FQGNSA. CDR3 region: CASSPDYTRSDTQYF. The CDR3, as DNA: TGTGCCAGCAGCCCGGACTATACCAGGTCAGATACGCAGTATTTT.

This clonotype was counted many times. This sequence joins TRBV20-1 and TRBJ2-3; D gene ambiguous. The CDR3 runs 15 residues. Germline lookup yields CDR1 DFQATT and CDR2 SNEGSKA (reference sequence). V lost 0 bases, J lost 6 bases, and 16 bases lay in between. The CDR3 loop reads CSARDSTVFPDTQYF. Here the CDR3 DNA reads TGCAGTGCTAGAGATTCCACAGTCTTCCCGGATACGCAGTATTTT.

This clonotype showed up just a few times. The CDR3 DNA is TGTGCCAGCAGCCCCGACGGAGACTCACCCCTCCACTTT. Its translation: CASSPDGDSPLHF. The V call is TRBV9, the J call TRBJ1-6; D is uncertain. V shed 4 bases and J shed 10 bases, with 12 bases lying between them. This CDR3 is built from 13 residues. The germline gives CDR1 SGDLS, CDR2 YYNGEE.

This clonotype has only a few counts. This chain connects TRBV20-1 to TRBJ2-5; D gene ambiguous. Trimming left V 1 base short and J 5 bases short, with 11 bases between. Germline CDR1 and CDR2: DFQATT and SNEGSKA (reference sequence). This CDR3 is 13 amino acids long. DNA of the CDR3: TGCAGTGCTAGAGGGGATAGCTCGGAGACCCAGTACTTC. Its protein is CSARGDSSETQYF.

The table lists this clonotype with a few counts. The rearrangement links TRBV5-1 to TRBJ2-5, with 9 bases lining up with TRBD2. Unmatched junction bases numbered 10, after V lost 5 bases and J lost 5 bases. The CDR3 is 15 residues long. Germline-derived CDR1 and CDR2 are SGHRS and YFSETQ. The chain's CDR3 is CASRLRGGGAETQYF. The CDR3 DNA reads as TGCGCCAGCAGATTGAGAGGCGGGGGGGCCGAGACCCAGTACTTC.

This clonotype was counted only a few times. V gene TRBV20-1 combines with J gene TRBJ1-1; D gene uncertain. V lost 5 bases, J lost 3 bases, and 13 bases lay in between. Germline assignment: CDR1 DFQATT and CDR2 SNEGSKA (reference sequence). The CDR3 is 13 amino acids. The CDR3 spells CSAAPGGDTEAFF. In nucleotides, the CDR3 is TGCAGTGCTGCCCCAGGAGGCGACACTGAAGCTTTCTTT.

As to this clonotype: A much larger clone lies a single base off, so this may be a read error. V and J are TRBV7-9 and TRBJ2-3, with D possibly being TRBD2 (6 bases). V was trimmed by 0 bases and J by 10 bases, leaving 17 bases between them. The CDR3 is 15 residues long. From germline, CDR1 is SEHNR and CDR2 FQNEAQ (reference sequence). CDR3 protein: CASSLAGRNRDAQYF. The CDR3 nucleotides are TGTGCCAGCAGCTTAGCGGGGAGGAATAGGGATGCGCAGTATTTT.

V is TRBV6-2 or TRBV6-3 and J is TRBJ2-7; D could derive from TRBD1 or TRBD2 (5 bases each). This CDR3 spans 13 amino acids. The germline CDR1 and CDR2 sequences are MNHEY and SVGEGT. V lost 8 bases to trimming and J lost 6 bases, with 17 bases between them. In DNA form, the CDR3 reads TGTGCCAGCTGTCGAGGGGTAACCGTCGAGCAGTACTTC. Protein: CASCRGVTVEQYF.

The V gene is TRBV7-9, the J gene TRBJ1-4; D gene uncertain. V dropped 3 bases and J dropped 8 bases, with 10 bases sitting between them. CDR3 length: 13 amino acids. Germline CDR1 SEHNR, CDR2 FQNEAQ (reference sequence). Here the CDR3 DNA reads TGTGCCAGCAGCTTCCAGGCGGGGGAAAAACTGTTTTTT. It codes for CASSFQAGEKLFF.

The rearrangement links TRBV20-1 to TRBJ1-6, with 8 bases aligning to TRBD1. The length of the CDR3 is 15 residues. Germline trimming cut 3 bases from V and 8 bases from J; bases unmatched to any gene: 9. The germline gives CDR1 DFQATT, CDR2 SNEGSKA (reference sequence). The CDR3 region is CSASPGGTGDSPLHF. The CDR3 DNA reads TGCAGTGCTAGTCCTGGGGGGACAGGTGATTCACCCCTCCACTTT.

The table lists this clonotype with many counts. This chain links TRBV15 with TRBJ1-6; D call uncertain. Trimming took off 5 bases at V and 0 bases at J, with 5 bases between the two ends. Germline CDR1 and CDR2: LNHNV and YYDKDF (reference sequence). This CDR3 is 14 amino acids long. The CDR3 coding sequence is TGTGCCACCAGCTTCGGCTCCTATAATTCACCCCTCCACTTT. Translation gives CATSFGSYNSPLHF.

This clonotype was found a few times. The chain links TRBV12-3 or TRBV12-4 to TRBJ2-7; D possibly uses TRBD1 or TRBD2 (6 bases each). With 5 bases removed from V and 5 bases from J, the gap between germline ends came to 13 bases. This CDR3 region has 13 residues. CDR3 nucleotides: TGTGCCAGCAGTCCTCGGAGGGGGAACGAGCAGTACTTC. This gives the protein CASSPRRGNEQYF.

V is TRBV18 and J is TRBJ1-1; D might be TRBD1 (5 bases). The V gene lost 3 bases and the J gene lost 0 bases, with 14 bases spanning the gap. CDR3 length: 16 amino acids. Germline assignment: CDR1 KGHSH and CDR2 LQKENI. CDR3 region: CASSPRLGAMNTEAFF. CDR3 in DNA: TGTGCCAGCTCACCCCGGCTAGGGGCGATGAACACTGAAGCTTTCTTT.

The gene calls are TRBV20-1 and TRBJ2-3; 9 bases map to TRBD2. CDR1 is DFQATT and CDR2 is SNEGSKA in the germline V gene (reference sequence). The CDR3 runs to 14 residues. The junction had 10 bases not matched to a gene; V was cut back by 6 bases and J by 6 bases. For the CDR3, the DNA is TGCAGTGCCAACTCGCGGGGGGGCGTGGATACGCAGTATTTT. Residues: CSANSRGGVDTQYF.

J is TRBJ2-1 and V is TRBV7-7; a possible D gene is TRBD1 (5 bases). This CDR3 has 15 residues. Germline V lookup: CDR1 SSHAT, CDR2 FNYEAQ (reference sequence). The ends were cut back, 5 bases at V and 0 bases at J, with 11 bases in the middle. Here the CDR3 DNA reads TGTGCCAGCAGCGCCCGACAGAGCTCCTACAATGAGCAGTTCTTC. It specifies CASSARQSSYNEQFF.

J is TRBJ2-6 and V is TRBV29-1, with D unresolved. There are 12 residues in the CDR3. V lost 7 bases to trimming and J lost 4 bases, with 8 bases between them. Germline V gene sequence: CDR1 SQVTM, CDR2 ANQGSEA. The CDR3 sequence is CSAVTGANVLTF. In DNA form, the CDR3 reads TGCAGCGCTGTAACCGGGGCCAACGTCCTGACTTTC.

A few counts support this clonotype. The genes are TRBV20-1 and TRBJ2-5; 9 bases fit TRBD1. In germline, CDR1 is DFQATT, CDR2 SNEGSKA (reference sequence). CDR3 length equals 15 residues. V shed 6 bases, J shed 4 bases, and the junction held 12 bases outside the gene matches. The chain's CDR3 is CSARRRGTGLETQYF. The CDR3 region has the DNA TGCAGTGCCCGCCGACGAGGGACAGGGCTAGAGACCCAGTACTTC.

The gene calls are TRBV3-1 and TRBJ2-3, with TRBD2 identical over 9 bases. Germline V gives CDR1 LGHDT, CDR2 YNNKEL (reference sequence). The CDR3 runs 20 residues. Losses at the gene ends were 2 bases for V and 8 bases for J; bases not matched to a gene: 23. In nucleotides, the CDR3 is TGTGCCAGCAGCCAAAGTGCGAGACTAGCGGATCCCCGTTGGGCGGCTACGCAGTATTTT. It yields the protein CASSQSARLADPRWAATQYF.

The sample holds a few counts of this clonotype. The genes are TRBV5-1 and TRBJ2-3; TRBD1 might be the D (6 bases). The CDR3 totals 16 residues. V was trimmed by 2 bases and J by 4 bases, leaving 17 bases between them. The germline gives CDR1 SGHRS, CDR2 YFSETQ. The CDR3 loop reads CASSFQALGGSDTQYF. For the CDR3, the DNA is TGCGCCAGCAGCTTCCAGGCCTTAGGGGGATCAGATACGCAGTATTTT.

With respect to this clonotype: A read error is possible here, since a much larger clone lies one base away. The gene calls are TRBV7-2 and TRBJ2-5; D unclear. CDR1 is SGHTA and CDR2 is FQGNSA in the germline V gene. CDR3 size: 12 residues. V lost 5 bases and J lost 3, with 7 bases in between. The CDR3 DNA reads TGTGCCAGCAGCCCCTGGGAAGAGACCCAGTACTTC. This translates into CASSPWEETQYF. Complete variable domain (other parts from reference TRBV7-2 and TRBJ2-5): GAGVSQSPSNKVTEKGKDVELRCDPISGHTALYWYRQSLGQGLEFLIYFQGNSAPDKSGLPSDRFSAERTGGSVSTLTIQRTQQEDSAVYLCASSPWEETQYFGPGTRLLVL.

This clonotype was counted a few times. The V call is TRBV7-2, the J call TRBJ2-3; perhaps TRBD2 as D (7 bases). The CDR3 has 16 amino acids. The ends were cut back, 4 bases at V and 5 bases at J, with 19 bases in the middle. CDR1 and CDR2 (germline): SGHTA, FQGNSA. Written as DNA, the CDR3 is TGTGCCAGCAGCTCCGAGGGGAGGGGGGGAGTAGATACGCAGTATTTT. Protein: CASSSEGRGGVDTQYF.

This clonotype was observed a few times. This chain joins TRBV30 and TRBJ1-2; D not resolved. V was trimmed by 0 bases and J by 4 bases, leaving 12 bases between them. The CDR3 is 14 amino acids. Germline CDR1 reads GTSNPN; CDR2 reads SVGIG (reference sequence). Here the CDR3 DNA reads TGTGCCTGGAGTGTACCCGGAGCTGGCTATGGCTACACCTTC. It specifies CAWSVPGAGYGYTF.

This clonotype was seen a few times. The chain has TRBV6-2 or TRBV6-3 and TRBJ1-2; D is uncertain. Germline loops: CDR1 MNHEY, CDR2 SVGEGT. V was pared by 7 bases and J by 4 bases, with 13 bases between. The length of the CDR3 is 13 residues. The CDR3 DNA is TGTGCCAGCACCGATGGGAGGGCCTATGGCTACACCTTC. Translated, it gives CASTDGRAYGYTF.

CDR3 DNA: TGTGCCAGCAGCGTAGAGGGTCAGGGCGAACCCAAGCATTTT. This translates into CASSVEGQGEPKHF. The chain joins TRBV9 to TRBJ1-5, with a weak D call TRBD1 (5 bases). There are 14 residues in the CDR3. From germline, CDR1 is SGDLS and CDR2 YYNGEE. With 0 bases removed from V and 14 bases from J, the gap between germline ends came to 18 bases. The full variable domain, rest sourced from reference TRBV9 and TRBJ1-5, is DSGVTQTPKHLITATGQRVTLRCSPRSGDLSVYWYQQSLDQGLQFLIQYYNGEERAKGNILERFSAQQFPDLHSELNLSSLELGDSALYFCASSVEGQGEPKHFGDGTRLSIL.